The next 30 T cell receptor beta chains were all read from a single sample in a study of CD8 T cells in ankylosing spondylitis. General observations from the study: In ankylosing spondylitis blood, a motif of roughly 8 highly homologous TCR beta variants appeared characteristic.

No antigen has been assigned to these receptors. TCRdb redid the calling of the 5' RACE reads with MiXCR, one entry per CDR3 protein. The sample contains under 550,000 distinct CDR3 sequences, roughly 26% of which appear only once. Sequenced: blood, either unsorted or a sorted T cell fraction (not recorded which). The source of these receptors is a male donor with ankylosing spondylitis.

This clonotype was counted ten times or more. The rearrangement joins TRBV9 to TRBJ2-2; D is undetermined. Trimming cost V 0 bases and J 2 bases, with 5 bases left between them. Germline V gives CDR1 SGDLS, CDR2 YYNGEE. The CDR3 is made up of 14 amino acids. CDR3 region: CASSVVSNTGELFF. CDR3 coding DNA: TGTGCCAGCAGCGTAGTGTCTAACACCGGGGAGCTGTTTTTT.

The rearrangement joins TRBV7-9 to TRBJ1-1, with a possible D match to TRBD1 (6 bases). The CDR3 spans 15 residues. V was clipped by 5 bases and J by 0 bases, with 13 bases between them. Looked up from germline, CDR1 is SEHNR and CDR2 is FQNEAQ (reference sequence). The chain's CDR3 is CASSPPGQLNTEAFF. CDR3 bases: TGTGCCAGCAGCCCCCCAGGACAGCTGAACACTGAAGCTTTCTTT.

V gene TRBV29-1 combines with J gene TRBJ2-7, with D tentatively TRBD2 (5 bases). Per the germline V gene, CDR1 is SQVTM and CDR2 is ANQGSEA. Trimming removed 6 bases at V and 0 bases at J, with 15 bases between. The CDR3 runs to 14 residues. CDR3 sequence reads: CSVVLAYSSYEQYF. As DNA, the CDR3 is TGCAGCGTCGTTCTAGCCTACAGCTCCTACGAGCAGTACTTC.

Only a few counts were recorded for this clonotype. The rearrangement uses TRBV5-1 and TRBJ1-1; no clear D gene. V lost 8 bases to trimming and J lost 1 base, with 12 bases between them. The CDR3 loop spans 13 amino acids. The germline V gene has CDR1 SGHRS and CDR2 YFSETQ. CDR3 nucleotide sequence: TGCGCCAGTCACCAGGTGGAGAACACTGAAGCTTTCTTT. Amino acids: CASHQVENTEAFF.

J is TRBJ2-5 and V is TRBV24-1, with D perhaps given as TRBD1 or TRBD2 (6 bases each). Between the trimmed V and J ends, which lost 3 bases and 4 bases, there was a span of 17 bases. Germline-derived CDR1 and CDR2 are KGHDR and SFDVKD. The CDR3 covers 16 residues. This CDR3 is CATSDVGRGGGETQYF. CDR3 nucleotide sequence: TGTGCCACCAGTGATGTGGGCAGGGGAGGAGGAGAGACCCAGTACTTC.

The chain joins TRBV20-1 to TRBJ2-5; D perhaps matches TRBD1 (6 bases). The CDR3 has 13 residues. The germline V gene has CDR1 DFQATT and CDR2 SNEGSKA (reference sequence). V lost 4 bases to trimming and J lost 5 bases, with 14 bases between them. The CDR3 nucleotides are TGCAGTGCTATACATACAGGGTTGGAGACCCAGTACTTC. The encoded protein is CSAIHTGLETQYF.

This clonotype was counted ten times or more. The rearrangement joins TRBV12-3 or TRBV12-4 to TRBJ1-6; D call uncertain. The length of the CDR3 is 13 residues. V lost 6 bases and J lost 7, with 10 bases in between. DNA of the CDR3: TGTGCCAGCAGCCTCACCCCCAATTCACCCCTCCACTTT. The encoded protein is CASSLTPNSPLHF.

In DNA, the CDR3 is TGTGCCAGCAGTTCCGGGACCCGGCGGCAGTACTTC. Its translation: CASSSGTRRQYF. This chain connects TRBV12-3 or TRBV12-4 to TRBJ2-7; D is possibly TRBD1 or TRBD2 (5 bases each). V was pared by 4 bases and J by 9 bases, with 13 bases between. The CDR3 extends over 12 amino acids.

This sequence joins TRBV2 and TRBJ1-3; weak D call: TRBD1 (6 bases). The CDR3 is 14 residues long. Deletions cut 7 bases from V and 4 bases from J, with 14 bases between. Germline-derived CDR1 and CDR2 are SNHLY and FYNNEI. The chain's CDR3 is CASIPGGTGNTIYF. The CDR3 coding sequence is TGTGCCAGCATACCCGGCGGGACAGGAAACACCATATATTTT.

V is TRBV7-9 and J is TRBJ1-1; TRBD1 aligns across 9 bases. The length of the CDR3 is 14 residues. Per the germline V gene, CDR1 is SEHNR and CDR2 is FQNEAQ (reference sequence). After removal of 1 base from V and 6 bases from J, the junction contained 3 bases not matched to a gene. The CDR3: CASSLVQGAAEAFF. CDR3 nucleotides: TGTGCCAGCAGCTTAGTACAGGGGGCGGCTGAAGCTTTCTTT.

There are many counts of this clonotype. This chain's CDR3 is CASSEWDSSYEQYV. CDR3 sequence (DNA): TGTGCCAGCAGTGAATGGGACAGCTCCTACGAGCAGTACGTC. The gene calls are TRBV6-1 and TRBJ2-7, with 7 bases lining up with TRBD1. Germline loops: CDR1 MNHNS, CDR2 SASEGT. The CDR3 sequence is 14 residues long. V shed 2 bases, J shed 0 bases, and the junction held 1 base outside the gene matches.

The gene calls are TRBV10-2 and TRBJ2-7; maybe TRBD2 (7 bases). V was shortened by 1 base and J by 5 bases, with 27 bases between the two germline ends. Looked up from germline, CDR1 is WSHSY and CDR2 is SAAADI. There are 19 residues in the CDR3. The CDR3 loop is CASSELAGARQKKLDEQYF. CDR3 bases: TGCGCCAGCAGTGAGTTGGCGGGGGCCCGCCAGAAGAAGTTAGACGAGCAGTACTTC.

The chain combines TRBV11-3 with TRBJ1-2, with 9 nucleotides matching TRBD1. The CDR3 is 15 residues long. With V trimmed by 5 bases and J by 0 bases, 4 bases remained unmatched. The germline CDR1 and CDR2 sequences are SGHNT and YENEEA. The CDR3 region has the DNA TGTGCCAGCAGCCCGGACAGGGGATCTAACTATGGCTACACCTTC. Its protein is CASSPDRGSNYGYTF. The variable domain in full, completed from reference TRBV11-3 and TRBJ1-2, reads EAGVVQSPRYKIIEKKQPVAFWCNPISGHNTLYWYLQNLGQGPELLIRYENEEAVDDSQLPKDRFSAERLKGVDSTLKIQPAELGDSAVYLCASSPDRGSNYGYTFGSGTRLTVV.

V gene TRBV7-9 combines with J gene TRBJ2-3; unclear D gene. Trimming removed 4 bases from V and 2 bases from J, with 4 bases in between. This CDR3 is built from 12 residues. The germline V gene encodes CDR1 SEHNR and CDR2 FQNEAQ (reference sequence). The CDR3 DNA reads as TGTGCCAGCAGCTATTTCACAGATACGCAGTATTTT. Amino acid sequence: CASSYFTDTQYF.

The rearrangement joins TRBV9 to TRBJ2-6, with D possibly TRBD1 on 6 matching bases. Trimming removed 5 bases at V and 0 bases at J, with 12 bases between. The CDR3 contains 16 residues. The germline gives CDR1 SGDLS, CDR2 YYNGEE. The CDR3 reads CASRDRTLSGANVLTF. In DNA, the CDR3 is TGTGCCAGCAGAGACAGGACTCTCTCTGGGGCCAACGTCCTGACTTTC.

The V gene is TRBV7-2, the J gene TRBJ2-7, with TRBD2 as a possible D gene (6 bases). Germline CDR1 reads SGHTA; CDR2 reads FQGNSA. This CDR3 has 13 amino acids. Trimming took 0 bases from V and 7 from J, leaving 10 bases between them. DNA for the CDR3: TGTGCCAGCAGCTTAGCGTCCGGGGGAGAGCAGTACGTC. Translating it yields CASSLASGGEQYV.

The V and J genes are TRBV10-3 and TRBJ2-1; the D gene is possibly TRBD2 (6 bases). The V end lost 10 bases, the J end lost 0 bases, and 19 bases lay between the germline ends. The length of the CDR3 is 16 residues. Germline CDR1 and CDR2: ENHRY and SYGVKD. The CDR3 DNA reads TGTGCCACCAGGGAGGCGGATTCGAGCTCCTACAATGAGCAGTTCTTC. This sequence encodes CATREADSSSYNEQFF.

Only a few counts were recorded for this clonotype. This sequence joins TRBV20-1 and TRBJ1-6; 7 bases align to TRBD1. The germline V gene has CDR1 DFQATT and CDR2 SNEGSKA (reference sequence). The CDR3 runs 14 residues. With 6 bases clipped from V and 1 base from J, the junction kept 3 bases outside the gene matches. CDR3 DNA sequence: TGCAGTGCCCCGACAGGGTCCTATAATTCACCCCTCCACTTT. It is translated as CSAPTGSYNSPLHF.

The gene calls are TRBV7-2 and TRBJ2-3; the D is unclear. There are 12 residues in the CDR3. Germline V gene sequence: CDR1 SGHTA, CDR2 FQGNSA. V dropped 5 bases and J dropped 2 bases, with 5 bases sitting between them. This CDR3 is CASSTDTDTQYF. The DNA of the CDR3 is TGTGCCAGCAGCACTGACACAGATACGCAGTATTTT.

This clonotype was detected a few times. The chain employs TRBV27 and TRBJ2-3, with TRBD1 matching over 11 bases. J lost 6 bases, V lost 2 bases, and 13 bases had no gene match. The length of the CDR3 is 18 residues. Germline CDR1 reads MNHEY; CDR2 reads SMNVEV (reference sequence). CDR3 in DNA: TGTGCCAGCAGTTTACGGACAGGGGGCTATATTGTGATGGATACGCAGTATTTT. It yields the protein CASSLRTGGYIVMDTQYF.

This clonotype was picked up many times. The V and J genes are TRBV27 and TRBJ2-1; D gene uncertain. The germline V and J ends were trimmed by 2 bases and 10 bases, with 18 bases remaining between them. CDR3 length: 15 residues. Germline V gene data show CDR1 as MNHEY and CDR2 as SMNVEV (reference sequence). CDR3 sequence reads: CASSLRALAGGEQFF. In DNA, the CDR3 is TGTGCCAGCAGTTTAAGGGCCCTGGCCGGTGGAGAGCAGTTCTTC.

This chain uses TRBV5-1 with TRBJ2-3, with D hard to call. The CDR3 is made up of 13 amino acids. With 1 base removed from V and 6 bases from J, the gap between germline ends came to 9 bases. Germline CDR1 and CDR2: SGHRS and YFSETQ. CDR3 sequence reads: CASSLTRVDTQYF. The DNA of the CDR3 is TGCGCCAGCAGCTTGACCCGGGTCGATACGCAGTATTTT. Together with reference TRBV5-1 and TRBJ2-3, the CDR3 gives the full variable domain: KAGVTQTPRYLIKTRGQQVTLSCSPISGHRSVSWYQQTPGQGLQFLFEYFSETQRNKGNFPGRFSGRQFSNSRSEMNVSTLELGDSALYLCASSLTRVDTQYFGPGTRLTVL.

This clonotype occurred a few times. This rearrangement joins TRBV24-1 to TRBJ2-3, with D perhaps being TRBD1 or TRBD2 (5 bases each). The CDR3 extends over 18 amino acids. Between the trimmed V and J ends, which lost 4 bases and 1 base, there was a span of 20 bases. Germline CDR1 KGHDR, CDR2 SFDVKD. The CDR3 DNA sequence: TGTGCCACCAGTGACCCTTTCGCCACGAGAGGGGGCACAGATACGCAGTATTTT. Protein sequence: CATSDPFATRGGTDTQYF.

The rearrangement uses TRBV20-1 and TRBJ1-6, with D possibly being TRBD1 (6 bases). The CDR3 covers 15 residues. CDR1 is DFQATT, CDR2 SNEGSKA, per germline (reference sequence). V was clipped by 3 bases and J by 6 bases, with 15 bases between them. The DNA for the CDR3 is TGCAGTGCTAGTCCTTTTCGGACAGCTAATTCACCCCTCCACTTT. It encodes CSASPFRTANSPLHF.

The chain has TRBV20-1 and TRBJ2-3; TRBD2 matches 8 bases. Germline V gene sequence: CDR1 DFQATT, CDR2 SNEGSKA (reference sequence). The CDR3 has 15 residues. V shed 6 bases and J 4 bases; nucleotides not matched to a gene: 12. Here the CDR3 reads CSAPGAGVAADTQYF. The CDR3 DNA reads as TGCAGTGCCCCAGGAGCGGGAGTAGCAGCAGATACGCAGTATTTT.

The chain links TRBV12-3 or TRBV12-4 to TRBJ1-6; D unclear. The CDR3 extends over 13 amino acids. Trimming stripped 3 bases from V and 9 bases from J, with 9 bases between. This chain's CDR3 is CASSFGPASPLHF. The DNA of the CDR3 is TGTGCCAGCAGTTTCGGACCAGCTTCACCCCTCCACTTT.

CDR3 region: CASSLGTGEAFF. DNA of the CDR3: TGTGCCAGCAGCTTAGGAACGGGTGAAGCTTTCTTT. The chain couples TRBV7-2 to TRBJ1-1; no firm D call. The CDR3 runs to 12 residues. V gave up 1 base and J gave up 7 bases, with 7 bases separating them. CDR1 is SGHTA and CDR2 is FQGNSA in the germline V gene.

This chain uses TRBV7-9 with TRBJ2-2; 9 bases are a match to TRBD1. The germline V gene encodes CDR1 SEHNR and CDR2 FQNEAQ (reference sequence). V shed 5 bases and J 5 bases; nucleotides not matched to a gene: 9. This CDR3 spans 16 amino acids. For the CDR3, the DNA is TGTGCCAGCAGCCCGCTCACAGGGGGCGATACCGGGGAGCTGTTTTTT. Its protein product is CASSPLTGGDTGELFF.

Only a few counts were recorded for this clonotype. The rearrangement uses TRBV7-9 and TRBJ1-1, with unresolved D. Looked up from germline, CDR1 is SEHNR and CDR2 is FQNEAQ (reference sequence). Trimming removed 2 bases at V and 1 base at J, with 5 bases between. There are 13 residues in the CDR3. For the CDR3, the DNA is TGTGCCAGCAGCTTATATACGAACACTGAAGCTTTCTTT. The encoded protein is CASSLYTNTEAFF. The full variable domain, its missing parts supplied by reference TRBV7-9 and TRBJ1-1, is DTGVSQNPRHKITKRGQNVTFRCDPISEHNRLYWYRQTLGQGPEFLTYFQNEAQLEKSRLLSDRFSAERPKGSFSTLEIQRTEQGDSAMYLCASSLYTNTEAFFGQGTRLTVV.

This chain joins TRBV6-4 and TRBJ2-1, with a tentative D call TRBD2 (5 bases). The CDR3 is 14 amino acids. V lost 3 bases to trimming and J lost 7 bases, with 13 bases between them. CDR1 and CDR2 from the germline V gene are MRHNA and SNTAGT. Here the CDR3 reads CASSERAPWNEQFF. In DNA, the CDR3 is TGTGCCAGCAGTGAGAGGGCCCCATGGAATGAGCAGTTCTTC.